This TCR beta chain was sequenced in a study of T-cell reconstitution after alpha-beta-depleted transplantation in children. Trimming left V 3 bases short and J 4 bases short, with 7 bases between. Germline lookup yields CDR1 DFQATT and CDR2 SNEGSKA (reference sequence). This CDR3 is 11 amino acids long. A TCRbeta library incorporating unique molecular identifiers was prepared. TCRdb independently ran MiXCR on the PCR reads; one entry per CDR3 protein. The table lists approximately 510,000 distinct CDR3 sequences, around 17% of them singletons. This chain connects TRBV20-1 to TRBJ2-7; D not resolved. The origin of this receptor is a human donor who donated a stem cell graft to a child with acute lymphoblastic leukemia. The sequences come from PBMCs from the stem cell graft donor, collected from the stem cell graft. In DNA, the CDR3 is TGCAGTGCTAGGATAATGTACGAGCAGTACTTC. This translates into CSARIMYEQYF.